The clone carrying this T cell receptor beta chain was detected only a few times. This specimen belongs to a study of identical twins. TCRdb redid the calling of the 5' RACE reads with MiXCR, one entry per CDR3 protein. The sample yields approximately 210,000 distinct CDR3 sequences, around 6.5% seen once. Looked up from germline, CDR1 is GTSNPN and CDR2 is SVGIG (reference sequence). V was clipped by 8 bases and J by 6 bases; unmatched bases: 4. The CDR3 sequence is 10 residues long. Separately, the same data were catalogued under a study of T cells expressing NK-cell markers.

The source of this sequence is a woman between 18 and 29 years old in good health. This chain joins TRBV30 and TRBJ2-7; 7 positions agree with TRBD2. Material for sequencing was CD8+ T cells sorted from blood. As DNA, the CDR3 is TGTGCCCAGGGAGGGGTCGAGCAGTACTTC. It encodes CAQGGVEQYF.